A selection of T cell receptor beta chains follows, all from one sample in a study of radiation and T cells in renal cell carcinoma. Some clones are missing from TCRdb's copy, which holds only in-frame ones; the method was immunoSEQ multiplex PCR. The table lists some 78,000 clones, roughly nine tenths of them singletons. Specimen: blood, collected from a patient whose treatment included radiotherapy and nephrectomy. The receptor source for this set is a woman in her sixties or seventies with renal cell carcinoma. The CDR3 runs from the conserved cysteine through the conserved F or W. A D gene is named only where the DNA matches it firmly. Clone sizes are given selectively: once, few, many, or a class where the clone is expanded.

TRBV7-8	.	.	TRBJ2-7	17	CASSPSFGTVRFDEQYF	TGTGCCAGCAGCCCGAGCTTTGGGACGGTGCGGTTCGACGAGCAGTACTTC
TRBV6-5	.	.	TRBJ1-2	14	CASSLTGNYYGYTF	TGTGCCAGCAGCCTTACAGGGAACTACTATGGCTACACCTTC
TRBV10-3	.	.	TRBJ1-3	16	CAISGGDRASGNTIYF	TGTGCCATCAGTGGGGGGGACCGGGCCTCTGGAAACACCATATATTTT
TRBV15	.	TRBD2	TRBJ2-5	16	CATSSGLAGYQETQYF	TGTGCCACCAGCAGTGGACTAGCGGGGTACCAAGAGACCCAGTACTTC
TRBV5-1	.	.	TRBJ1-5	15	CASSLVSGPNQPQHF	TGCGCCAGCAGCTTGGTTTCCGGCCCCAATCAGCCCCAGCATTTT
TRBV15	.	.	TRBJ1-3	13	CATRQRTGNTIYF	TGTGCCACCAGACAGAGAACTGGAAACACCATATATTTT
TRBV5-4	.	TRBD1	TRBJ2-7	15	CASSAMGRGLNEQYF	TGTGCCAGCAGCGCGATGGGCAGGGGGTTGAACGAGCAGTACTTC
TRBV21-1	once	.	TRBJ2-5	15	CASSTTTGLGETQYF	TGTGCCAGCAGCACTACGACAGGGCTCGGGGAGACCCAGTACTTC
TRBV7-8	.	.	TRBJ2-1	15	CASSFTGQSYNEQFF	TGTGCCAGCAGTTTTACGGGACAAAGCTACAATGAGCAGTTCTTC
TRBV9	.	TRBD2	TRBJ2-1	16	CASSVDSSGGAGEQFF	TGTGCCAGCAGCGTAGATTCTAGCGGGGGGGCTGGTGAGCAGTTCTTC
TRBV11-3	.	.	TRBJ2-7	11	CASSTRDWQYF	TGTGCCAGCAGCACCAGGGACTGGCAGTACTTC
TRBV2	.	.	TRBJ2-3	15	CASPLGGFSTDTQYF	TGTGCCAGTCCGCTCGGGGGCTTTAGCACAGATACGCAGTATTTT
TRBV2	.	.	TRBJ2-2	15	CASSEQGSELGELFF	TGTGCCAGCAGTGAACAGGGGAGCGAATTAGGGGAGCTGTTTTTT
TRBV6-5	.	.	TRBJ1-3	16	CASSYLAQGTGNTIYF	TGTGCCAGCAGTTATTTAGCACAGGGAACTGGAAACACCATATATTTT
TRBV2	.	.	TRBJ1-2	12	CASSLGNYGYTF	TGTGCCAGCAGTCTCGGAAACTATGGCTACACCTTC
TRBV27	.	.	TRBJ2-7	15	CASSLSGVHSYEQYF	TGTGCCAGCAGTTTATCGGGGGTTCACTCCTACGAGCAGTACTTC
TRBV30	.	TRBD1	TRBJ2-7	14	CAWTPKGQGAKQYF	TGTGCCTGGACCCCCAAAGGCCAGGGGGCAAAGCAGTACTTC
TRBV5-1	.	TRBD1	TRBJ1-3	16	CASSLAPRDRGNTIYF	TGCGCCAGCAGCTTGGCTCCCCGGGACAGGGGAAACACCATATATTTT
TRBV6-1	.	.	TRBJ2-7	14	CASSEIARGYEQYF	TGTGCCAGCAGTGAAATTGCCAGGGGCTACGAGCAGTACTTC
TRBV19	.	TRBD1	TRBJ1-5	16	CASSIRFDRGQQPQHF	TGTGCCAGTAGTATTCGCTTCGACAGGGGGCAACAGCCCCAGCATTTT
TRBV11-1	.	.	TRBJ2-6	18	CASSPTRGWGSGANVLTF	TGTGCCAGCAGCCCAACCCGGGGATGGGGCTCTGGGGCCAACGTCCTGACTTTC
TRBV2	.	.	TRBJ1-3	15	CASTFSGPSGNTIYF	TGTGCCAGCACTTTCTCAGGGCCCTCTGGAAACACCATATATTTT
TRBV30	.	TRBD1	TRBJ1-1	14	CAWSSGTGGAWAFF	TGTGCCTGGAGTTCCGGGACAGGGGGCGCTTGGGCTTTCTTT
TRBV7-3	.	.	TRBJ2-1	15	CASSFSGGHNNEQFF	TGTGCCAGCAGCTTCTCCGGGGGGCACAACAATGAGCAGTTCTTC
TRBV29-1	.	TRBD1	TRBJ1-2	14	CSVGQGGSNYGYTF	TGCAGCGTTGGACAGGGTGGTTCTAACTATGGCTACACCTTC
TRBV5-1	.	TRBD2	TRBJ2-7	19	CASSYPSGGAPFTYYEQYF	TGCGCCAGCAGCTACCCTAGCGGGGGGGCCCCTTTCACCTACTACGAGCAGTACTTC
TRBV5-4	.	.	TRBJ2-5	11	CASSSPETQYF	TGTGCCAGCAGCTCCCCGGAGACCCAGTACTTC
TRBV6-1	.	.	TRBJ1-5	14	CASSNNREGQPQHF	TGTGCCAGCAGTAACAATCGGGAGGGACAGCCCCAGCATTTT
TRBV6-6	.	.	TRBJ2-3	11	CASRVTDTQYF	TGTGCCAGCAGGGTCACAGATACGCAGTATTTT
TRBV2	.	TRBD2	TRBJ2-7	17	CASNFGTSGGPSYEQYF	TGTGCCAGCAATTTCGGGACTAGCGGGGGCCCATCCTACGAGCAGTACTTC
TRBV7-8	.	.	TRBJ1-3	15	CASSLGPNSGNTIYF	TGTGCCAGCAGCCTGGGACCCAACTCTGGAAACACCATATATTTT
TRBV28	.	.	TRBJ1-2	14	CASSLASANYGYTF	TGTGCCAGCAGTTTAGCCAGTGCTAACTATGGCTACACCTTC
TRBV6-6	.	TRBD1	TRBJ2-1	15	CASSYGGTGGDEQFF	TGTGCCAGCAGTTACGGCGGGACAGGGGGAGATGAGCAGTTCTTC
TRBV2	once	TRBD1	TRBJ2-1	22	CASSVRDRGRISHPQGHNEQFF	TGTGCCAGCAGTGTCCGGGACAGGGGACGTATCAGCCATCCCCAGGGGCACAATGAGCAGTTCTTC
TRBV29-1	.	.	TRBJ2-1	12	CSAGSADNEQFF	TGCAGCGCCGGCAGCGCGGACAATGAGCAGTTCTTC
TRBV18	.	TRBD1	TRBJ2-7	14	CASSPGTVSYEQYF	TGTGCCAGCTCACCCGGGACAGTCTCCTACGAGCAGTACTTC
TRBV7-8	.	TRBD1	TRBJ2-7	15	CASSLADRDRYEQYF	TGTGCCAGCAGCTTAGCAGACAGGGACCGCTACGAGCAGTACTTC
TRBV5-8	.	.	TRBJ1-2	13	CASRETNNYGYTF	TGTGCCAGCAGGGAGACCAATAACTATGGCTACACCTTC